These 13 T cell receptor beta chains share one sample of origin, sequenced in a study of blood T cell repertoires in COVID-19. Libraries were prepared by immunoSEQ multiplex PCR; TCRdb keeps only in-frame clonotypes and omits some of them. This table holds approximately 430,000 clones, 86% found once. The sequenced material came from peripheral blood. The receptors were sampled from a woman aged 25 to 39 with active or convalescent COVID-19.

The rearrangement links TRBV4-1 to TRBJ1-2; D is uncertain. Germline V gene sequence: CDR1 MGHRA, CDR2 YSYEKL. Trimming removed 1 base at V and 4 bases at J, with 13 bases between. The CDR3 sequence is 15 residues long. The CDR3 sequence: CASSQVPEGGYGYTF. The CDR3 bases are TGCGCCAGCAGCCAAGTCCCCGAGGGTGGCTATGGCTACACCTTC.

The CDR3 spells CASAPGTSSYNEQFF. In nucleotides, the CDR3 is TGTGCCAGCGCCCCGGGGACTAGCTCCTACAATGAGCAGTTCTTC. The genes are TRBV27 and TRBJ2-1; TRBD2 matches 8 bases. There are 15 residues in the CDR3. Germline lookup yields CDR1 MNHEY and CDR2 SMNVEV (reference sequence). V shed 8 bases, J shed 0 bases, and the junction held 6 bases outside the gene matches.

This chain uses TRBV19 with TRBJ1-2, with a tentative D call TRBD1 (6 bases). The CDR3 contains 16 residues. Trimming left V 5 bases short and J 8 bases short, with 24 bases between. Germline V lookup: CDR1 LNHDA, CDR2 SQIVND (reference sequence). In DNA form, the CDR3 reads TGTGCCAGTAGTGGAAAACAGGGCCCGGGGCGCAGCGGCTACACCTTC. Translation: CASSGKQGPGRSGYTF.

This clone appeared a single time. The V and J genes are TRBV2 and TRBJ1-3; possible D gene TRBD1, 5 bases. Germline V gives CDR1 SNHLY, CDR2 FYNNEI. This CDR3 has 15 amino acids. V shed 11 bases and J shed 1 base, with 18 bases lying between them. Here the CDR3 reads CAGTNVGGSGNTIYF. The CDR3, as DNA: TGTGCCGGCACCAACGTGGGGGGGTCTGGAAACACCATATATTTT.

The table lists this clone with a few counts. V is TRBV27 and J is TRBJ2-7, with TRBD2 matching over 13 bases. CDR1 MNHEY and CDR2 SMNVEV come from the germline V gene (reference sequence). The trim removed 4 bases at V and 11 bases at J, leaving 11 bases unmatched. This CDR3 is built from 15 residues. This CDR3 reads CASSSRLAGGGVEYF. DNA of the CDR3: TGTGCCAGCAGTTCAAGACTAGCGGGAGGCGGAGTGGAGTACTTC.

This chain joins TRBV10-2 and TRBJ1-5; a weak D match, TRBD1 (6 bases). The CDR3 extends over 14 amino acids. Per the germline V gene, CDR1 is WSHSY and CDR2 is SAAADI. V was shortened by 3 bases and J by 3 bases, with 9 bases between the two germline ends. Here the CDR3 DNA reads TGCGCCAGCAGTGAACAGGGACACAATCAGCCCCAGCATTTT. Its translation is CASSEQGHNQPQHF.

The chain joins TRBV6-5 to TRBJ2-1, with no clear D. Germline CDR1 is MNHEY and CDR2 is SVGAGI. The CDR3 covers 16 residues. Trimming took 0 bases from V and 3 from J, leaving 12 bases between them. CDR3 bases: TGTGCCAGCAGTTACTCGAACTCGAGATTCTACAATGAGCAGTTCTTC. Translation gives CASSYSNSRFYNEQFF.

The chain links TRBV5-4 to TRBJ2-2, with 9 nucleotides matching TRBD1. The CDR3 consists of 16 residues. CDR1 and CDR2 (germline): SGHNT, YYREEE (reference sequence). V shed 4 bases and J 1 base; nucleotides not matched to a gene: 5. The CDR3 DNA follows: TGTGCCAGCAGCCGGGGACAGGGATTGAACACCGGGGAGCTGTTTTTT. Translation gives CASSRGQGLNTGELFF.

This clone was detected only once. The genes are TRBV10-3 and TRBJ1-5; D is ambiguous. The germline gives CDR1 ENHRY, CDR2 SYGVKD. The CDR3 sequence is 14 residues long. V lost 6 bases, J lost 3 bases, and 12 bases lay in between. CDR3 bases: TGTGCCATCAGCGAGACGGTTCCCAATCAGCCCCAGCATTTT. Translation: CAISETVPNQPQHF.

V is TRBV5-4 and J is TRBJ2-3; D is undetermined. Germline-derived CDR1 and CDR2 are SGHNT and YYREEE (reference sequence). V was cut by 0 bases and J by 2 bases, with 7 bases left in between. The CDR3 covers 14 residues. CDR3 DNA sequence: TGTGCCAGCAGCTTGGCCGTAGCCACAGATACGCAGTATTTT. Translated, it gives CASSLAVATDTQYF.

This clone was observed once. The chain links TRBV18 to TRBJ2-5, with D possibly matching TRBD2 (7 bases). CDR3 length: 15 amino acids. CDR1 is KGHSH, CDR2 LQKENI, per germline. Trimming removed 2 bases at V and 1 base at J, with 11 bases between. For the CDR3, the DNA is TGTGCCAGCTCACCAAGTCGGGGGGCCCAAGAGACCCAGTACTTC. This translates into CASSPSRGAQETQYF.

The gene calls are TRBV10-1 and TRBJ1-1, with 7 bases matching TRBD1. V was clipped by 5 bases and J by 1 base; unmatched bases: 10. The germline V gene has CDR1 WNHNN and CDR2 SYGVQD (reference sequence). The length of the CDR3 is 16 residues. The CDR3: CASSPGFDRANTEAFF. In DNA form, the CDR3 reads TGCGCCAGCAGTCCAGGATTTGACAGGGCGAACACTGAAGCTTTCTTT.

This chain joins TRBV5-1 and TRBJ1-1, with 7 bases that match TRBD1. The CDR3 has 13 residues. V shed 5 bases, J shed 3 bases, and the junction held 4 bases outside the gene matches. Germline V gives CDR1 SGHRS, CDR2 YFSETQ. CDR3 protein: CASRPTGDTEAFF. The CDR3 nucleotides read TGCGCCAGCAGGCCCACAGGGGACACTGAAGCTTTCTTT.